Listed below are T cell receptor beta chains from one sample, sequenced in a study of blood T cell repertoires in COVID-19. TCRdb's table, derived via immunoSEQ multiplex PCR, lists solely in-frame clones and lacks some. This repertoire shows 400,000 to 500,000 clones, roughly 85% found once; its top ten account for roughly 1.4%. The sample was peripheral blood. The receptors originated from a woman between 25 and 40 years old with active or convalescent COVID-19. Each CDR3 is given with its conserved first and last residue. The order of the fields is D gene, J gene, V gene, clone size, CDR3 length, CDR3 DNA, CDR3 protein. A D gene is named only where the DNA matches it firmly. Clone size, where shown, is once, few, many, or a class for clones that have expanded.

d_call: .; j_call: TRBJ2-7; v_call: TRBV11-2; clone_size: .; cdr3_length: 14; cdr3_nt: TGTGCCAGCAGCCCGACACTACTAGCTAGCGAGCAGTACTTC; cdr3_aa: CASSPTLLASEQYF
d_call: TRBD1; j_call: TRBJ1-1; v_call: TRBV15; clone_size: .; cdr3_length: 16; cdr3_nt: TGTGCCACCAGCAGAGTTACAGGGGGCCCGGCCACTGAAGCTTTCTTT; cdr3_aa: CATSRVTGGPATEAFF
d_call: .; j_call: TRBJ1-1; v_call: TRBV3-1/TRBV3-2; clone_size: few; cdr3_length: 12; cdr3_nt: TGTGCCAGCAGCCAACCTACCTCTGAAGCTTTCTTT; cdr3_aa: CASSQPTSEAFF
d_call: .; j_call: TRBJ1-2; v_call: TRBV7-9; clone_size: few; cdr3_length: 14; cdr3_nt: TGTGCCAGCAGCTCCTCCGATACTCGATATGGCTACACCTTC; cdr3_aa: CASSSSDTRYGYTF
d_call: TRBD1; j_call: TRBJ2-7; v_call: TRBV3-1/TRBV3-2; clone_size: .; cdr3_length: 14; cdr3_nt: TGTGCCAGCAGCCAAGCACAGGGGCTGGAGGAGCAGTACTTC; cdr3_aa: CASSQAQGLEEQYF
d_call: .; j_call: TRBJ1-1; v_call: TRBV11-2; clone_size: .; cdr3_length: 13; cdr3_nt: TGTGCCAGCAGTCCGAGGGGGTGGAGGGAAGCTTTCTTT; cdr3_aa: CASSPRGWREAFF
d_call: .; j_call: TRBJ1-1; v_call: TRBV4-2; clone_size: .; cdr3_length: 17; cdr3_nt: TGTGCCAGCAGCCAAGATCCGGTCGGACTCCTGAACACTGAAGCTTTCTTT; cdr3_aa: CASSQDPVGLLNTEAFF
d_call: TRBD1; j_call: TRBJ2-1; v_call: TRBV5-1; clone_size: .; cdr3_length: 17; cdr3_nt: TGCGCCAGCAGCCTAGGGACAGCCATTGGTTCCTACAATGAGCAGTTCTTC; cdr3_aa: CASSLGTAIGSYNEQFF
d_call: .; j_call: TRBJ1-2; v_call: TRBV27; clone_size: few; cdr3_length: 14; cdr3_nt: TGTGCCAGCAGTCCCGGGAACGGAGGGTTGGGCTACACCTTC; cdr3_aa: CASSPGNGGLGYTF
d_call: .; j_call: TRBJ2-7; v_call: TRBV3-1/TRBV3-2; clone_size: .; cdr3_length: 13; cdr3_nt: TGTGCCAGCAGCGCGTTTACAGGGTACGAGCAGTACTTC; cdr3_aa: CASSAFTGYEQYF
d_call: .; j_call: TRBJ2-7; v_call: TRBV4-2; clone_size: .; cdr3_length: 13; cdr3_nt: TGTGCCAGCAGCTCGAGTAGAGCCTACGAGCAGTACTTC; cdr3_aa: CASSSSRAYEQYF
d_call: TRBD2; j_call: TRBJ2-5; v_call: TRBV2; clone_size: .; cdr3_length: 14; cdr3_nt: TGTGCCAGCTGGACTAGTCCCGGCGGGGAGACCCAGTACTTC; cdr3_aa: CASWTSPGGETQYF
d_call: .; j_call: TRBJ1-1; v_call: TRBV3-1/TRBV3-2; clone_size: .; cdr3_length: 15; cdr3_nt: TGTGCCAGCAGCGTCTTCACAGGGCGATCCACTGAAGCTTTCTTT; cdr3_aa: CASSVFTGRSTEAFF
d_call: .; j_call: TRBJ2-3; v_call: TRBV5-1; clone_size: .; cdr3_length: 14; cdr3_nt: TGCGCCAGCAGCTTGCCCAGTCCCACAGATACGCAGTATTTT; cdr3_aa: CASSLPSPTDTQYF
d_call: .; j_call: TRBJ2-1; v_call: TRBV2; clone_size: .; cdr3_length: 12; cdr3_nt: TGTGCCAGCACAGGATCCTACAATGAGCAGTTCTTC; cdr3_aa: CASTGSYNEQFF
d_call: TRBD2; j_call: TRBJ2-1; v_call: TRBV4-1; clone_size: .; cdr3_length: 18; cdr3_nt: TGCGCCAGCAGCCAAGAAGAGGCCTTGGGACTAGCTCGCAATGAGCAGTTCTTC; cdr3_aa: CASSQEEALGLARNEQFF
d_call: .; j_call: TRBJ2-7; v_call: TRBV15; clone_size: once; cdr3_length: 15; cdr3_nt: TGTGCCACCAGCAGAGGGGATCCAGGGTACTTGAAGCAGTACTTC; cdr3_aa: CATSRGDPGYLKQYF
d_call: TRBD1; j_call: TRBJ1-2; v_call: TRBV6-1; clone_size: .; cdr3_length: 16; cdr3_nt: TGTGCCAGCAGTGAAGCATCCGGGACAGCCAGCGGGGGCTACACCTTC; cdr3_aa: CASSEASGTASGGYTF
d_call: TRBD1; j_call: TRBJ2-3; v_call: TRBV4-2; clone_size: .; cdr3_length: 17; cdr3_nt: TGTGCCAGCAGCCAAGATCGGGGGACAGGGGTCCCAGATACGCAGTATTTT; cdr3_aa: CASSQDRGTGVPDTQYF
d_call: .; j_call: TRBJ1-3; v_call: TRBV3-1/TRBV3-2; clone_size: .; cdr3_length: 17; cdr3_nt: TGTGCCAGCAGTTCTCCCGGTAGGGGCGGCTCTGGAAACACCATATATTTT; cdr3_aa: CASSSPGRGGSGNTIYF
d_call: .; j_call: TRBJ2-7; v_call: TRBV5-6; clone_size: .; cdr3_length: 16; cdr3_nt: TGTGCCAGCAGCTTGGATAGCCAGGGGAAGTCCTACGAGCAGTACTTC; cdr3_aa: CASSLDSQGKSYEQYF
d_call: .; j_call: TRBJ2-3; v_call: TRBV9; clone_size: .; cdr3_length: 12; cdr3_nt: TGTGCCAGCAGCTCTAACACAGATACGCAGTATTTT; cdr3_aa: CASSSNTDTQYF
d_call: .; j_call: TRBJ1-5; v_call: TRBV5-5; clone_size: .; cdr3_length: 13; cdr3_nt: TGTGCCAGCAGCTCTACAGGGAATCAGCCCCAGCATTTT; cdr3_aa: CASSSTGNQPQHF
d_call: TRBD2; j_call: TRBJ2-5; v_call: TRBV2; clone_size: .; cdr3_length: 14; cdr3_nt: TGTGCCAGCGAGGGTAGCGGGCGCCAAGAGACCCAGTACTTC; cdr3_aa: CASEGSGRQETQYF
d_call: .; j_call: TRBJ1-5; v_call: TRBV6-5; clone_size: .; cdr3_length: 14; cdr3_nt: TGTGCCAGCGCAGGGTGGATAGGCAATCAGCCCCAGCATTTT; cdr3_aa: CASAGWIGNQPQHF
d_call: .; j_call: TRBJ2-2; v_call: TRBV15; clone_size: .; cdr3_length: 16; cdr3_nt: TGTGCCACCAGCAGACAGGACAGAATCCACACCGGGGAGCTGTTTTTT; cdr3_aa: CATSRQDRIHTGELFF
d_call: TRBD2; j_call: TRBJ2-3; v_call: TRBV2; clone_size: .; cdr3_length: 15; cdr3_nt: TGTGCCAGCAGAGCTGGGACTAGCGGCACAGATACGCAGTATTTT; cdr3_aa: CASRAGTSGTDTQYF
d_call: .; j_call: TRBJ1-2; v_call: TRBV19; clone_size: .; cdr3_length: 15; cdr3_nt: TGTGCCAGTAGTAGAGGAGACGGGACTAACTATGGCTACACCTTC; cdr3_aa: CASSRGDGTNYGYTF
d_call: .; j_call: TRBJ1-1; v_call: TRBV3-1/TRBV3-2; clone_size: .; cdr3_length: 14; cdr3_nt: TGTGCCAGCAGCCAATGGGCTCCAGGAACTGAAGCTTTCTTT; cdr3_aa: CASSQWAPGTEAFF
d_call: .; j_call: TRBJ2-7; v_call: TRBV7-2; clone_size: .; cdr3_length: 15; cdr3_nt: TGTGCCAGCAGCGACAGACAGGTTAGCTCCTACGAGCAGTACTTC; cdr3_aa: CASSDRQVSSYEQYF
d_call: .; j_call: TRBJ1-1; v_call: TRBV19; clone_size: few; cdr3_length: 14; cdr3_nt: TGTGCCAGTCTGGACTTGGGAGTGGGCACTGAAGCTTTCTTT; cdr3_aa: CASLDLGVGTEAFF
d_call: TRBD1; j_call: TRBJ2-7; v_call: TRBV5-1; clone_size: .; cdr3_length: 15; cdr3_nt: TGCGCCAGCAGGTTGCGTGGGGGACAGCCCTACGAGCAGTACTTC; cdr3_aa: CASRLRGGQPYEQYF
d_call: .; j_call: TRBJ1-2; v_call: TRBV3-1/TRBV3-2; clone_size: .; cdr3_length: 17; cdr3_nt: TGTGCCAGCAGCCAATATACTCCAGGCAGTGCTAACTATGGCTACACCTTC; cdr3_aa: CASSQYTPGSANYGYTF
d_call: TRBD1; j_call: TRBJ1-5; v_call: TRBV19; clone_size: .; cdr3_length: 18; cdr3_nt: TGTGCCAGTAGTAGACAGGGGGCTTCTGCATATAGCAATCAGCCCCAGCATTTT; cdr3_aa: CASSRQGASAYSNQPQHF
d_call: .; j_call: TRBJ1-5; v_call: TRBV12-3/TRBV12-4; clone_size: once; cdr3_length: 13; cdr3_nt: TGTGCCAGCAGTTTGTCCTTCAATCAGCCCCAGCATTTT; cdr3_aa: CASSLSFNQPQHF
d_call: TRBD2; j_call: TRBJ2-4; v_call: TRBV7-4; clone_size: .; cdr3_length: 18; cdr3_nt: TGTGCCAGCAACGCCCAAACTAGCGGGATCCGAAAGCAAAACATTCAGTACTTC; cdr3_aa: CASNAQTSGIRKQNIQYF
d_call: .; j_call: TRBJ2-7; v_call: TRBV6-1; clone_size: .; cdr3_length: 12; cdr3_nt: TGTGCCAGCAGTGAACCGGGCTACGAGCAGTACTTC; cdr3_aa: CASSEPGYEQYF
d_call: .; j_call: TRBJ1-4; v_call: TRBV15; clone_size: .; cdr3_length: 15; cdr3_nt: TGTGCCACCAGCAGGACCGGAGCAACTAATGAAAAACTGTTTTTT; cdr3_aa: CATSRTGATNEKLFF
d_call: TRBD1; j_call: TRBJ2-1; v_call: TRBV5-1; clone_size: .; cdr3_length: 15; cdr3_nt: TGCGCCAGCAGCTGGGACAGGGCTTCCCTCAATGAGCAGTTCTTC; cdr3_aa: CASSWDRASLNEQFF
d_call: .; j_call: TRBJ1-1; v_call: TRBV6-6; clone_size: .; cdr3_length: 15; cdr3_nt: TGTGCCAGCAGTTATCTAACAGGGCCAGGCACTGAAGCTTTCTTT; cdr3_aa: CASSYLTGPGTEAFF
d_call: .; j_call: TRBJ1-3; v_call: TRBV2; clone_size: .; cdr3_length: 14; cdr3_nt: TGTGCCAGCAGGCGAATATTCTCTGGAAACACCATATATTTT; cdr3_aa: CASRRIFSGNTIYF
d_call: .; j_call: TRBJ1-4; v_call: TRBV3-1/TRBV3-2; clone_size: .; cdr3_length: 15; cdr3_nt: TGTGCCAGCAGCCAAGATGGCCGGACCGGGAAAAGACTGTTTTTT; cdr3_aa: CASSQDGRTGKRLFF
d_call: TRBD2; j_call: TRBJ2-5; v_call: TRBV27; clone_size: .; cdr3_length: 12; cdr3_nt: TGTGCCAGCAAAGGGAGGGCGGAGACCCAGTACTTC; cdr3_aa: CASKGRAETQYF
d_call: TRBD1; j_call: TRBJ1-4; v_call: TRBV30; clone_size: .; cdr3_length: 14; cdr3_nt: TGTGCCTGGAGACGGACAGGGGGGAGTGAAAAACTGTTTTTT; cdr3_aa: CAWRRTGGSEKLFF
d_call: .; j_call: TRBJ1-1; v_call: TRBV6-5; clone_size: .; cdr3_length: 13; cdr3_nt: TGTGCCAGCAGTTTACAGGTATCCACTGAAGCTTTCTTT; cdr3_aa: CASSLQVSTEAFF
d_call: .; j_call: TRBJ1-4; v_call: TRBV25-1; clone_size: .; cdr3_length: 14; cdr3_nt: TGTGCCAGCAGTGAAAACGGGGTTTGGGAAAAACTGTTTTTT; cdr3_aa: CASSENGVWEKLFF
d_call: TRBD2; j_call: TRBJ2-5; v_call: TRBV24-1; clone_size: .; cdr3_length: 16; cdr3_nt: TGTGCCACCAGTGCAGGACTAGCGGGAGGGCAAGAGACCCAGTACTTC; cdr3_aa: CATSAGLAGGQETQYF
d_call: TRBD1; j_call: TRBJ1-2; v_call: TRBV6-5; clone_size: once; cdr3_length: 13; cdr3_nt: TGTGCCAGCAGGAAGACAGGGGTTTTTGGCTACACCTTC; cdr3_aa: CASRKTGVFGYTF
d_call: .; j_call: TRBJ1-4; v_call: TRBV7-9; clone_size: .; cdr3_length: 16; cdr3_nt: TGTGCCAGCAGCCTAGCCAGGGCCCAGCTCAATGAAAAACTGTTTTTT; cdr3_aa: CASSLARAQLNEKLFF